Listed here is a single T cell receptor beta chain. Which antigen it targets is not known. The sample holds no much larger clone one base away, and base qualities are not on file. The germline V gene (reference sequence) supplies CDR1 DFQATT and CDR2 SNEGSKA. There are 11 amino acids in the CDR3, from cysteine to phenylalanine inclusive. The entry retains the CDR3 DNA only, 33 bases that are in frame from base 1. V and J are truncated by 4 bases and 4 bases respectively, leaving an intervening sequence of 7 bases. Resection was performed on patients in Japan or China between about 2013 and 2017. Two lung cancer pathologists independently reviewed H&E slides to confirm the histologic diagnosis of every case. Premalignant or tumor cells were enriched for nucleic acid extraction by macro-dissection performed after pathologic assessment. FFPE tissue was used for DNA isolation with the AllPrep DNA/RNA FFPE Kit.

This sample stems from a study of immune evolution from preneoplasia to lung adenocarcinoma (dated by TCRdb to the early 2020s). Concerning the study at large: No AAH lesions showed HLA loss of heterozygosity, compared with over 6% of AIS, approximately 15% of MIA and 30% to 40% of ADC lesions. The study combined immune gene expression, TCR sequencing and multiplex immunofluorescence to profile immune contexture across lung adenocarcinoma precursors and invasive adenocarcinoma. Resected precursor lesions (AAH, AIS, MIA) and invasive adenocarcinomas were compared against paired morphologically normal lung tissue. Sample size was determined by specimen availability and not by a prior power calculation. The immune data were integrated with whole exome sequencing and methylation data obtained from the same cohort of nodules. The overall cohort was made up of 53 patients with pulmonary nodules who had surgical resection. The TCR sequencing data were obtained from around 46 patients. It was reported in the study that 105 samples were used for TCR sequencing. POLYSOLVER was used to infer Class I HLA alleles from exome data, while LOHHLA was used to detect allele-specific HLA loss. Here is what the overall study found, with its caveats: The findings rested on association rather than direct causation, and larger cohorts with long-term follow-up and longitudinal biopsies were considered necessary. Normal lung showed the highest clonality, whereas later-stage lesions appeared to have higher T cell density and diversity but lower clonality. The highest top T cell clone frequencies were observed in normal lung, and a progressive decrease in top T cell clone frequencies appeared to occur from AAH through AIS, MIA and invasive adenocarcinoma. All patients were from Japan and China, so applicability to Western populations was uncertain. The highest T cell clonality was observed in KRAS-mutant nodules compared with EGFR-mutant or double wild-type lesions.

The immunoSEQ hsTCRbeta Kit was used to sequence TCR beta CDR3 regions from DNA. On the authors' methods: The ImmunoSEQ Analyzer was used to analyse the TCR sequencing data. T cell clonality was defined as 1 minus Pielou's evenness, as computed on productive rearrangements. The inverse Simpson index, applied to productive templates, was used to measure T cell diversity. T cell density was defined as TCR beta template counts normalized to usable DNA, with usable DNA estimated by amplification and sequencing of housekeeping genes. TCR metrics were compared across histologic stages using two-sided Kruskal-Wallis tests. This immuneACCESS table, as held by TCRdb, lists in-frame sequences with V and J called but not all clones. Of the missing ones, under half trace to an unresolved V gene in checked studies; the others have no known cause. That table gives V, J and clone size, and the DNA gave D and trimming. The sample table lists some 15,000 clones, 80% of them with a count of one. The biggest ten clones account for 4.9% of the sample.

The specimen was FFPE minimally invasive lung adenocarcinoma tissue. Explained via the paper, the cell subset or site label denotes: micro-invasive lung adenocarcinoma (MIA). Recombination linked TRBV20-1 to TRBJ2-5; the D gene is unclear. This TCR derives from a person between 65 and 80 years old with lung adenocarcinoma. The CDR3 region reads CSANKVETQYF. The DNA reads TGCAGTGCTAACAAGGTAGAGACCCAGTACTTC.